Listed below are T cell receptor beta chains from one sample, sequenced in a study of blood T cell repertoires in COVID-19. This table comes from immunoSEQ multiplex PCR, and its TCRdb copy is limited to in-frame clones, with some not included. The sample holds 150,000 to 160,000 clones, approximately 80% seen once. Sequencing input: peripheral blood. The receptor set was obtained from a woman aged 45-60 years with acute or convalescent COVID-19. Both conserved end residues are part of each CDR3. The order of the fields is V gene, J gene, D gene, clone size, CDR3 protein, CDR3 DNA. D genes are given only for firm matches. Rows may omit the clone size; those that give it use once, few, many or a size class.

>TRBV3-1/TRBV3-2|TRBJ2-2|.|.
CASSRNTGSNTGELFF
TGTGCCAGCAGCCGTAATACGGGGTCCAACACCGGGGAGCTGTTTTTT
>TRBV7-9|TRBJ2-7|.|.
CASSLSYEQYF
TGTGCCAGCAGCTTATCTTACGAGCAGTACTTC
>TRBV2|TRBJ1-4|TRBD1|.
CASSRQGRGEKLFF
TGTGCCAGCAGCCGACAGGGACGAGGTGAAAAACTGTTTTTT
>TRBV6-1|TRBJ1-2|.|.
CASSARSVDSFGHGYTF
TGTGCCAGCAGTGCTAGATCGGTCGACAGTTTCGGGCATGGCTACACCTTC
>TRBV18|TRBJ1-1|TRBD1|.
CASSPGQPIEAFF
TGTGCCAGCTCACCGGGACAGCCAATTGAAGCTTTCTTT
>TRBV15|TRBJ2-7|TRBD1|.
CATSRSRQGYEQYF
TGTGCCACCAGCAGATCTCGACAGGGGTACGAGCAGTACTTC
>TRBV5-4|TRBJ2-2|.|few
CASSLELHANTGELFF
TGTGCCAGCAGCTTGGAGCTTCACGCGAACACCGGGGAGCTGTTTTTT
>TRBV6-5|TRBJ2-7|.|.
CASSSGLLGAEQYF
TGTGCCAGCAGCTCCGGACTTCTGGGAGCCGAGCAGTACTTC
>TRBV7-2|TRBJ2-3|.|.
CASSLPGSTDTQYF
TGTGCCAGCAGCTTACCAGGGAGCACAGATACGCAGTATTTT
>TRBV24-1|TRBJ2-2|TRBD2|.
CATSGGGTTGELFF
TGTGCCACCAGTGGCGGGGGGACCACCGGGGAGCTGTTTTTT
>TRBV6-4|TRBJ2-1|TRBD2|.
CASSEQGAGGGEQFF
TGTGCCAGCAGTGAACAGGGAGCGGGAGGTGGAGAGCAGTTCTTC
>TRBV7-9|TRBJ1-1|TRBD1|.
CASSFGGTGNTEAFF
TGTGCCAGCAGCTTCGGCGGGACAGGGAACACTGAAGCTTTCTTT
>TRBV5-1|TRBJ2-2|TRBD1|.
CASSFTGTGGTGELFF
TGCGCCAGCAGTTTTACCGGGACAGGGGGCACCGGGGAGCTGTTTTTT
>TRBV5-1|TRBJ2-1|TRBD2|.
CASSLGLAARADEQFF
TGCGCCAGCAGCTTGGGACTAGCCGCGAGGGCGGATGAGCAGTTCTTC
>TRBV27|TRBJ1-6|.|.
CASSPEILNNSPLHF
TGTGCCAGCAGTCCTGAGATTTTAAATAATTCACCCCTCCACTTT
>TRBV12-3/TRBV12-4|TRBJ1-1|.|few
CASSPGLWAFF
TGTGCCAGCAGCCCGGGATTATGGGCTTTCTTT
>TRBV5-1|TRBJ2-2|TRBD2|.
CASSPQPLAGGGRELFF
TGCGCCAGCAGCCCCCAACCACTCGCGGGGGGCGGCCGGGAGCTGTTTTTT
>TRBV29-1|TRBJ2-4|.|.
CSVLTGTKNIQYF
TGCAGCGTGTTGACAGGCACCAAAAACATTCAGTACTTC
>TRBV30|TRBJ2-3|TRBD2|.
CAWSVGLAGGKDTQYF
TGTGCCTGGAGTGTAGGGTTAGCGGGAGGTAAAGATACGCAGTATTTT
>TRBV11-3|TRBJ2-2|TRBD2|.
CASSSIPLAGGNTGELFF
TGTGCCAGCAGCTCTATCCCACTAGCGGGGGGAAACACCGGGGAGCTGTTTTTT
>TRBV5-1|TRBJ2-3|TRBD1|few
CASSFFYGTGGTDTQYF
TGCGCCAGCAGCTTCTTCTACGGGACAGGCGGCACAGATACGCAGTATTTT
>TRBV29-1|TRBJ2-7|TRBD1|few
CSVQQGFKGSYEQYF
TGCAGCGTGCAACAGGGGTTTAAGGGGTCCTACGAGCAGTACTTC
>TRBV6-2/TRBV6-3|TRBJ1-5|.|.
CASSDSHYDGNQPQHF
TGTGCCAGCAGTGACTCACACTACGACGGAAATCAGCCCCAGCATTTT
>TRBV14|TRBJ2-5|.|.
CASSLGWQTQYF
TGTGCCAGCAGCCTTGGCTGGCAGACCCAGTACTTC
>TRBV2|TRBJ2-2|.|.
CASRSLPPGELFF
TGTGCCAGCCGTAGTCTCCCACCCGGGGAGCTGTTTTTT
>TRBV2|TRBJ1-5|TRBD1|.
CASSEQGKFQPQHF
TGTGCCAGCAGCGAACAGGGGAAATTCCAGCCCCAGCATTTT
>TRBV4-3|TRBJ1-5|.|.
CASSQDRWRSGNQPQHF
TGCGCCAGCAGCCAGGACCGGTGGAGGAGTGGCAATCAGCCCCAGCATTTT
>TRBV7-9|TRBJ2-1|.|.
CASSLRGEQFF
TGTGCCAGCAGCTTACGAGGAGAGCAGTTCTTC
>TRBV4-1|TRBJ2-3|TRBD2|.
CASSQVGREPDTQYF
TGCGCCAGCAGCCAAGTGGGGCGGGAGCCAGATACGCAGTATTTT
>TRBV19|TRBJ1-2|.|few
CASIDRSNYGYTF
TGTGCCAGTATCGACAGATCTAACTATGGCTACACCTTC
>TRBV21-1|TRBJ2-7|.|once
CASSKEPPGMTYEQYF
TGTGCCAGCAGCAAAGAGCCCCCCGGTATGACCTACGAGCAGTACTTC
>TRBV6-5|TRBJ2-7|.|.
CASRNTGADYEQYF
TGTGCCAGCAGGAACACTGGGGCTGACTACGAGCAGTACTTC
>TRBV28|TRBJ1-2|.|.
CASSLSLRGNYGYTF
TGTGCCAGCAGTTTATCCCTCAGGGGCAACTATGGCTACACCTTC
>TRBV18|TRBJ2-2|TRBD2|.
CASSPRLAGVPSNTGELFF
TGTGCCAGCTCACCTCGGCTAGCGGGAGTCCCCTCGAACACCGGGGAGCTGTTTTTT
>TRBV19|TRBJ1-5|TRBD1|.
CASSPDRVGQPQHF
TGTGCCAGTAGCCCCGACAGGGTGGGTCAGCCCCAGCATTTT
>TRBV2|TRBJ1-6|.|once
CASSEGTSPLHF
TGTGCCAGCAGTGAAGGCACATCACCCCTCCACTTT
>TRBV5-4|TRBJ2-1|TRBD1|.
CASSTDRGSYNEQFF
TGTGCCAGCAGCACTGACAGGGGGTCCTACAATGAGCAGTTCTTC
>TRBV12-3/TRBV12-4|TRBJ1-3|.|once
CASSPPLGNTIYF
TGTGCCAGCAGCCCCCCCCTGGGAAACACCATATATTTT
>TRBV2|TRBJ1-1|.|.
CASTTSDTEAFF
TGTGCCAGCACAACATCAGACACTGAAGCTTTCTTT
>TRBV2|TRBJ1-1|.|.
CASKTRQGRTEAFF
TGTGCCAGCAAAACCCGGCAGGGAAGAACTGAAGCTTTCTTT
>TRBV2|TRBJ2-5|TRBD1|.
CASSASGTGVRETQYF
TGTGCCAGCAGTGCCTCCGGGACAGGGGTCCGAGAGACCCAGTACTTC
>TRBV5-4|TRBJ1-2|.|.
CASSLGGDTYFGYTF
TGTGCCAGCAGCTTGGGGGGCGACACGTATTTTGGCTACACCTTC
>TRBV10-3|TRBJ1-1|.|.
CAISESVSTEVVAFF
TGTGCCATCAGTGAGTCCGTCAGTACGGAGGTGGTAGCTTTCTTT
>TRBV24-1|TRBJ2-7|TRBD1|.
CATSDSRTGRSEQYF
TGTGCCACCAGTGATTCTAGGACAGGGAGGAGCGAGCAGTACTTC
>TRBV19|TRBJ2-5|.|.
CASSSSGRETQYF
TGTGCCAGTAGTTCCTCGGGTCGGGAGACCCAGTACTTC
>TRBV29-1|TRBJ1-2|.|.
CSVETGAAYGYTF
TGCAGCGTTGAAACTGGGGCAGCCTATGGCTACACCTTC
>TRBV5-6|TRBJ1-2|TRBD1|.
CASRTDRAGGYTF
TGTGCCAGCAGAACGGACAGGGCTGGGGGCTACACCTTC
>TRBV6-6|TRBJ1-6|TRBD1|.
CASSPPPRGQSPLHF
TGTGCCAGCAGTCCCCCCCCCAGGGGGCAGTCACCCCTCCACTTT
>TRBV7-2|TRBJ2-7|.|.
CASSPLIAAREQYF
TGTGCCAGCAGCCCCCTAATCGCTGCGAGGGAGCAGTACTTC